These T cell receptor beta chains were read from a single sample in a study of CXCR3-negative and CXCR3-positive naive CD8 T cells. TCRdb re-called the 5' RACE reads, yielding one record per CDR3 amino acid sequence without DNA. The table for this sample gives some 130,000 distinct CDR3 sequences. The sequenced material came from naive CXCR3- CD8+ T cells from blood. Receptor source: a human donor in good health. Some clones in this sample may be carry-over from other donors' samples. Both conserved end residues are part of each CDR3.

V	J	CDR3
TRBV29-1	TRBJ2-7	CSVRTGGSYEQYF
TRBV12-3/TRBV12-4	TRBJ2-7	CASSLQGAWEQYF
TRBV7-6	TRBJ2-1	CASSSGLEGNEQFF
TRBV12-3/TRBV12-4	TRBJ2-3	CASSPPSTNTQYF
TRBV20-1	TRBJ2-7	CSCGDPMWGTYEQYF
TRBV29-1	TRBJ2-1	CSAGFGSYNEQFF
TRBV3-1	TRBJ2-1	CASSQARLAGGDEQFF
TRBV12-5	TRBJ2-2	CASGTSANTGELFF
TRBV14	TRBJ2-2	CASSQDRRTTGELFF
TRBV6-4	TRBJ2-3	CASSARTSGTDTQYF
TRBV13	TRBJ1-1	CASIPVRGTEAFF
TRBV13	TRBJ2-1	CASSAGGSGSGEQFF
TRBV15	TRBJ1-4	CATSRDRTFNEKLFF
TRBV4-1	TRBJ2-2	CASSQVGGLGTGELFF
TRBV11-2	TRBJ1-1	CASSSTGAPTEAFF
TRBV29-1	TRBJ2-2	CSPPGCTKTGELFF
TRBV19	TRBJ2-7	CATIIGTPDEQYF
TRBV5-5	TRBJ2-7	CASSFMTGAYEQYF
TRBV28	TRBJ2-7	CASSLEGPTYEQYF
TRBV29-1	TRBJ2-3	CSVVPGIEDTQYF
TRBV27	TRBJ1-2	CASSLYQGASYGYTF
TRBV3-1	TRBJ1-2	CASSPFQVAYGYTF
TRBV5-1	TRBJ2-1	CASSLYISYNEQFF
TRBV29-1	TRBJ2-2	CSVEAKAGELFF
TRBV3-1	TRBJ2-3	CASSQIVFPPADF
TRBV29-1	TRBJ2-1	CSAVPSFSGYGTYNEQFF
TRBV29-1	TRBJ2-2	CSVVYAGELFF
TRBV13	TRBJ1-5	CASTLGKGQPQHF
TRBV27	TRBJ2-6	CASGKSRDFLSGANVLTF
TRBV4-1	TRBJ2-5	CASSQVPQETQYF
TRBV28	TRBJ2-1	CASIQVAGGNHNEQFF
TRBV7-9	TRBJ2-7	CASSLVPLYEQYF
TRBV18	TRBJ1-3	CASSPGGDDTIYF
TRBV27	TRBJ2-7	CASRAGLEQYF
TRBV9	TRBJ2-5	CASSASGGAGETQYF
TRBV7-2	TRBJ2-3	CASSKTKGLAYTDTQYF
TRBV19	TRBJ2-6	CASSRDSAQVSGANVLTF
TRBV3-1	TRBJ2-7	CASSRYRDRDALEQYF
TRBV5-1	TRBJ1-1	CASSLADPRGEAFF
TRBV12-3/TRBV12-4	TRBJ1-1	CASSFFPGMNTEAFF
TRBV6-5	TRBJ2-5	CASRVGLTETQYF
TRBV6-5	TRBJ2-7	CASSLLAGGADEQYF
TRBV7-9	TRBJ1-6	CASSSAKYNSPLHF
TRBV7-9	TRBJ2-1	CASRLPLGEGRDEQFF
TRBV5-1	TRBJ2-7	CASSLVPGGGYEQYF
TRBV20-1	TRBJ2-7	CSALGGLSSYEQYF
TRBV6-2/TRBV6-3	TRBJ2-3	CASSYSDTQYF